The rows below give T cell receptor beta chains drawn from one sample of a study of OX40 agonist ivuxolimab in advanced cancers. The assay was immunoSEQ multiplex PCR, and TCRdb's table has in-frame clones only and misses some. The repertoire has tens of thousands of clones, 86% of them found once; the top ten carry 2.8%. The specimen comprised CD4+ or CD8+ T cells sorted from blood, sampled in a trial of the OX40 agonist ivuxolimab. The receptors were sampled from an adult with an advanced solid tumor such as melanoma, head and neck, liver or kidney cancer. CDR3s leave out the opening cysteine and the closing phenylalanine or tryptophan.

v_gene | CDR3aa
TRBV28 | ASSPGTVYQPQH
TRBV19 | ASSIGSEGYNEQF
TRBV12-5 | ASGLARDRFSQPQH
TRBV30 | AWGEPLH
TRBV11-2 | ASQAGGHGNTIY
TRBV5-1 | ASTGLAPWETQY
TRBV5-1 | ASSSDGTGLSEAF
TRBV6-1 | AISVRRSGQEFYEQY
TRBV18 | ASSPIAREAF
TRBV30 | AWSLGRGEKLF
TRBV7-3 | ASSLTAGIYNEQF
TRBV4-1 | ASSRLGQPQGTQY
TRBV6-1 | ASSEPGKNTEAF
TRBV7-9 | ASSATGGGQPQH
TRBV5-1 | ASSLEDADTQY
TRBV7-9 | ASSSTKGHLTYEQY
TRBV7-9 | ASSPRGYTDTQY
TRBV6-6 | ASSTGTDEKLF
TRBV5-5 | ASSLRANYGYT
TRBV7-2 | ASSPDPGLMGGYT
TRBV7-9 | ASSLTSGFFSYEQY
TRBV30 | AFRVGLFYEQY
TRBV7-2 | ASSPEAGVQPQH
TRBV7-9 | ASTNSGQGSGNTIY
TRBV5-1 | ASSSSGDLGQPQH
TRBV10-3 | AISEYPEQPQH
TRBV18 | ASSLTQGEKLF
TRBV6-1 | ASRKNEETQY
TRBV25-1 | ASSAQGGQETQY
TRBV7-2 | ASSLVGLAQETQY
TRBV25-1 | ASSELEGGTGELF
TRBV5-4 | ASSSSGGSSYEQY
TRBV28 | ASSPGQGADTQY
TRBV5-1 | ASRQGGTTNEKLF